The 21 T cell receptor beta chains in this list originate from one sample, sequenced in a study of cytomegalovirus exposure and HLA in healthy donors. Both 60 Vbeta primers and 13 Jbeta primers went into the PCR. Profiled with immunoSEQ multiplex PCR; TCRdb holds only in-frame clones, not every one. Reported are roughly 43,000 clones; the ten largest clones contain under 1.3%. Sequencing input: PBMCs. These receptors all come from a woman between 35 and 50 years old in good health and CMV-seronegative.

This rearrangement joins TRBV28 to TRBJ1-4; 10 bases match TRBD1. Looked up from germline, CDR1 is MDHEN and CDR2 is SYDVKM. The V segment lost 5 bases and the J segment 7 bases; nucleotides outside the gene matches: 7. This CDR3 has 15 amino acids. For the CDR3, the DNA is TGTGCCAGCAGTCAGAGGACAGGGGGGGGTGAAAAACTGTTTTTT. It specifies CASSQRTGGGEKLFF.

For the CDR3, the DNA is TGTGCCAGCACCCCGGGACAGGAATTATACGAGCAGTACTTC. Translating it yields CASTPGQELYEQYF. The chain couples TRBV6-9 to TRBJ2-7, with 8 nucleotides matching TRBD1. The V segment lost 7 bases and the J segment 4 bases; nucleotides outside the gene matches: 9. The germline V gene has CDR1 MNHGY and CDR2 SVAAGI. This CDR3 is 14 amino acids long.

The chain employs TRBV2 and TRBJ2-2; TRBD2 matches 9 bases. Trimming at V came to 6 bases and at J to 2 bases, leaving 4 bases not matched to a gene. From germline, CDR1 is SNHLY and CDR2 FYNNEI. The CDR3 totals 15 residues. CDR3 in amino acids: CASRLGTSNTGELFF. CDR3 DNA: TGTGCCAGCAGATTGGGGACTAGCAACACCGGGGAGCTGTTTTTT.

The rearrangement links TRBV20-1 to TRBJ1-1, with D unresolved. The V gene's germline CDR1 is DFQATT and CDR2 SNEGSKA (reference sequence). Trimming removed 3 bases at V and 2 bases at J, with 4 bases between. The CDR3 is 11 residues long. This chain's CDR3 is CSARGNTEAFF. The CDR3 DNA is TGCAGTGCTAGGGGCAACACTGAAGCTTTCTTT.

The chain's CDR3 is CASSFGANYGYTF. The CDR3, as DNA: TGCGCCAGCAGCTTCGGAGCAAACTATGGCTACACCTTC. The rearrangement uses TRBV5-1 and TRBJ1-2, with no clear D. Trimming pared 2 bases from V and 2 bases from J, leaving 7 bases between. Per the germline V gene, CDR1 is SGHRS and CDR2 is YFSETQ. This CDR3 contains 13 residues.

V usage is TRBV30 and J usage is TRBJ2-7, with 8 bases identical to TRBD1. The germline V gene has CDR1 GTSNPN and CDR2 SVGIG (reference sequence). The CDR3 totals 13 residues. V was clipped by 4 bases and J by 2 bases; unmatched bases: 4. In DNA, the CDR3 is TGTGCCTGGAACCAGGGGGCAGCCTACGAGCAGTACTTC. Its translation is CAWNQGAAYEQYF.

V and J are TRBV7-4 and TRBJ2-5, with 9 bases matching TRBD2. This CDR3 spans 12 amino acids. Trimming cost V 4 bases and J 14 bases; bases outside gene matches: 8. Germline assignment: CDR1 SGHVT and CDR2 SQSDAQ. CDR3 protein: CASSSRVAGAYF. The CDR3, as DNA: TGTGCCAGCAGCTCCCGGGTAGCGGGAGCTTACTTC.

The gene calls are TRBV28 and TRBJ2-1; 9 nucleotides agree with TRBD2. The CDR3 is made up of 16 amino acids. The germline V gene encodes CDR1 MDHEN and CDR2 SYDVKM. Losses at the gene ends were 2 bases for V and 0 bases for J; bases not matched to a gene: 2. The CDR3 loop is CASSLASGVSYNEQFF. For the CDR3, the DNA is TGTGCCAGCAGTTTAGCTAGCGGGGTCTCCTACAATGAGCAGTTCTTC. The full variable domain, rest sourced from reference TRBV28 and TRBJ2-1, is DVKVTQSSRYLVKRTGEKVFLECVQDMDHENMFWYRQDPGLGLRLIYFSYDVKMKEKGDIPEGYSVSREKKERFSLILESASTNQTSMYLCASSLASGVSYNEQFFGPGTRLTVL.

This chain links TRBV29-1 with TRBJ1-1; D is undetermined. V shed 7 bases and J shed 6 bases, with 15 bases lying between them. Germline V lookup: CDR1 SQVTM, CDR2 ANQGSEA. There are 12 residues in the CDR3. CDR3 sequence reads: CSAEGLGAEAFF. The CDR3 coding sequence is TGCAGCGCTGAGGGCCTTGGCGCTGAAGCTTTCTTT. Based on the CDR3 plus reference TRBV29-1 and TRBJ1-1, the full variable domain is SAVISQKPSRDICQRGTSLTIQCQVDSQVTMMFWYRQQPGQSLTLIATANQGSEATYESGFVIDKFPISRPNLTFSTLTVSNMSPEDSSIYLCSAEGLGAEAFFGQGTRLTVV.

The chain joins TRBV6-5 to TRBJ2-1, with a possible D match to TRBD2 (6 bases). Per germline, CDR1 MNHEY and CDR2 SVGAGI. V was pared by 0 bases and J by 6 bases, with 15 bases between. The length of the CDR3 is 16 residues. The CDR3 sequence is CASSYSRTTMVNEQFF. The CDR3 DNA reads TGTGCCAGCAGTTACTCTAGGACTACCATGGTCAATGAGCAGTTCTTC.

This sequence joins TRBV9 and TRBJ2-7, with 8 positions matching TRBD2. The J segment lost 0 bases and the V segment lost 4 bases, leaving 6 bases of the junction unmatched. The germline gives CDR1 SGDLS, CDR2 YYNGEE. This CDR3 spans 15 amino acids. CDR3 residues: CASSQAGASSYEQYF. Written as DNA, the CDR3 is TGTGCCAGCAGCCAAGCGGGAGCCAGCTCCTACGAGCAGTACTTC.

The chain carries TRBV30 and TRBJ1-1, with TRBD1 matching 11 bases. This CDR3 has 14 amino acids. J lost 3 bases, V lost 6 bases, and 6 bases had no gene match. Germline CDR1 GTSNPN, CDR2 SVGIG (reference sequence). The CDR3 is CACSRTGGDTEAFF. CDR3 nucleotide sequence: TGTGCCTGTTCCAGGACAGGGGGCGACACTGAAGCTTTCTTT.

The CDR3 region has the DNA TGTGCCAGCAGCTTACAGGGACAGTACACTGAAGCTTTCTTT. This sequence encodes CASSLQGQYTEAFF. The chain uses TRBV7-9 and TRBJ1-1; 7 positions agree with TRBD1. The CDR3 spans 14 residues. V lost 2 bases, J lost 3 bases, and 3 bases stayed unmatched. Germline lookup yields CDR1 SEHNR and CDR2 FQNEAQ (reference sequence).

The chain recombines TRBV13 with TRBJ2-2; maybe TRBD1 (8 bases). Germline CDR1 is PRHDT and CDR2 is FYEKMQ (reference sequence). Trimming took off 5 bases at V and 4 bases at J, with 17 bases between the two ends. The CDR3 runs to 16 residues. CDR3 in DNA: TGTGCCAGCAGCCCACGACAGGGGAGGGGCACCGGGGAGCTGTTTTTT. Its protein is CASSPRQGRGTGELFF.

This chain joins TRBV5-4 and TRBJ2-1; D is ambiguous. Germline values: CDR1 SGHNT, CDR2 YYREEE (reference sequence). There are 13 residues in the CDR3. Trimming took off 3 bases at V and 14 bases at J, with 18 bases between the two ends. Here the CDR3 DNA reads TGTGCCAGCAGCTACTCCGGCCCCCTTCGGGAGTTCTTC. Its translation: CASSYSGPLREFF.

The chain links TRBV5-1 to TRBJ1-1, with 9 bases aligning to TRBD1. Trimming removed 4 bases from V and 0 bases from J; junction bases left unmatched: 7. CDR1 and CDR2 (germline): SGHRS, YFSETQ. This CDR3 has 16 residues. CDR3 coding DNA: TGCGCCAGCAGCCCGTGGACAGGGGACATGAACACTGAAGCTTTCTTT. Translated: CASSPWTGDMNTEAFF.

This chain links TRBV18 with TRBJ2-5; 8 nucleotides match TRBD1. V was pared by 3 bases and J by 8 bases, with 8 bases of the junction left unmatched. The germline V gene has CDR1 KGHSH and CDR2 LQKENI. This CDR3 has 14 residues. The CDR3 region has the DNA TGTGCCAGCTCACCCACGGACAGGGAGAGCACCCAGTACTTC. It yields the protein CASSPTDRESTQYF.

This chain links TRBV5-4 with TRBJ2-6; a weak D match, TRBD2 (6 bases). Germline-derived CDR1 and CDR2 are SGHNT and YYREEE (reference sequence). The ends were cut back, 3 bases at V and 1 base at J, with 11 bases in the middle. The CDR3 is made up of 16 amino acids. The CDR3 region is CASSSGGRSGANVLTF. The CDR3, as DNA: TGTGCCAGCAGCTCCGGAGGGCGGTCTGGGGCCAACGTCCTGACTTTC. The whole variable domain, remainder taken from reference TRBV5-4 and TRBJ2-6, is ETGVTQSPTHLIKTRGQQVTLRCSSQSGHNTVSWYQQALGQGPQFIFQYYREEENGRGNFPPRFSGLQFPNYSSELNVNALELDDSALYLCASSSGGRSGANVLTFGAGSRLTVL.

The gene calls are TRBV5-1 and TRBJ1-1; D might be TRBD1 (5 bases). Trimming took off 3 bases at V and 1 base at J, with 10 bases between the two ends. Germline V lookup: CDR1 SGHRS, CDR2 YFSETQ. This CDR3 region has 14 residues. The CDR3: CASSSAGQNTEAFF. CDR3 coding DNA: TGCGCCAGCAGCTCTGCAGGGCAGAACACTGAAGCTTTCTTT.

J is TRBJ2-7 and V is TRBV7-9, with unresolved D. This CDR3 spans 13 amino acids. Germline CDR1 is SEHNR and CDR2 is FQNEAQ (reference sequence). Trimming took off 0 bases at V and 2 bases at J, with 5 bases between the two ends. The CDR3 sequence is CASSLAQTYEQYF. CDR3 nucleotide sequence: TGTGCCAGCAGCTTAGCGCAGACCTACGAGCAGTACTTC.

The chain joins TRBV7-9 to TRBJ2-7; D is ambiguous. This CDR3 is built from 12 residues. In germline, CDR1 is SEHNR, CDR2 FQNEAQ (reference sequence). With 1 base removed from V and 4 bases from J, the gap between germline ends came to 5 bases. DNA for the CDR3: TGTGCCAGCAGCTTAGACGCGTACGAGCAGTACTTC. Protein sequence: CASSLDAYEQYF.